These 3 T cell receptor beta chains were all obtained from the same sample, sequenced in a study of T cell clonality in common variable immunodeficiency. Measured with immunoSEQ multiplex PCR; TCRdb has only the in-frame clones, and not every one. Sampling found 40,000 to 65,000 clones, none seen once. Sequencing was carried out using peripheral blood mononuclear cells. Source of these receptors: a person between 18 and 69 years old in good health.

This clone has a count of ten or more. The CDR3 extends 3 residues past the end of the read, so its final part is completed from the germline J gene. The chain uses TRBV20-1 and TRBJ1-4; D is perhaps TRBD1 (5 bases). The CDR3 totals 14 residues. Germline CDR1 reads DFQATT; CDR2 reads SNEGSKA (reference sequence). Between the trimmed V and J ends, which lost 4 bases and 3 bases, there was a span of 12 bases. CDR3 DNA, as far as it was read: TGCAGTGCTAAGGGACTGGGGGCTAATGAAAAA. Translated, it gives CSAKGLGANEK. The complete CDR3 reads CSAKGLGANEKLFF.

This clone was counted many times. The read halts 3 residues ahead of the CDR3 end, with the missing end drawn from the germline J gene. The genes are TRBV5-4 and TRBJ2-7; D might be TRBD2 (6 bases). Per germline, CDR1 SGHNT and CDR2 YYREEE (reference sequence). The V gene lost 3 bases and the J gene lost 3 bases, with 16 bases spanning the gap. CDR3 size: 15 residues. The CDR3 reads CASSSRYGGIYEQYF. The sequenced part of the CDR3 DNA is TGTGCCAGCAGCTCGCGGTACGGGGGAATCTACGAG.

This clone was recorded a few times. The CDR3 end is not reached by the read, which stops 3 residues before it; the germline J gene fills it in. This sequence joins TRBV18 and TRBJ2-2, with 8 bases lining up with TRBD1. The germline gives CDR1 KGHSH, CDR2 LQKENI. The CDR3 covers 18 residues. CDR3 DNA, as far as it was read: TGTGCCAGCTCGCAGAGTAGGACAGGGCTTGCTGGGGCCAACGTG. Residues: CASSQSRTGLAGANV. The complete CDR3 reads CASSQSRTGLAGANVLFF.